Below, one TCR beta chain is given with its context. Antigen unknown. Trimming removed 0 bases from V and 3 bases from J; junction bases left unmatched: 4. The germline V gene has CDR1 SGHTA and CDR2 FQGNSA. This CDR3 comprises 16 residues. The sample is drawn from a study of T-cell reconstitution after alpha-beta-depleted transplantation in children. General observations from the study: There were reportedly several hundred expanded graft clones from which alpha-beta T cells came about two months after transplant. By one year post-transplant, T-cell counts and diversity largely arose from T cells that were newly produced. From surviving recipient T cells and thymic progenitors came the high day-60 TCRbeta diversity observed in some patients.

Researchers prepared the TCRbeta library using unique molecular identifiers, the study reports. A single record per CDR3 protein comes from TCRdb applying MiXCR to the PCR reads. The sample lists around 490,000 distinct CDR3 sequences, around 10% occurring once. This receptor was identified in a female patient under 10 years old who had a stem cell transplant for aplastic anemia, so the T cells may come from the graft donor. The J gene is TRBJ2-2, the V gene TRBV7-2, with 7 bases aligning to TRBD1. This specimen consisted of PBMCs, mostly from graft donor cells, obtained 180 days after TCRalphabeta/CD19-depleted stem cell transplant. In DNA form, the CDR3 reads TGTGCCAGCAGCTTAGCGACGGGACAGTACACCGGGGAGCTGTTTTTT. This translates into CASSLATGQYTGELFF. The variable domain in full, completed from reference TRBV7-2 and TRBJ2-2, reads GAGVSQSPSNKVTEKGKDVELRCDPISGHTALYWYRQSLGQGLEFLIYFQGNSAPDKSGLPSDRFSAERTGGSVSTLTIQRTQQEDSAVYLCASSLATGQYTGELFFGEGSRLTVL.